This entry lists 23 T cell receptor beta chains sequenced from one sample in a study of vaccination and CD4 T cells after COVID-19. With the Oncomine TCR Beta short-read assay, DNA from cultured CD4+ T cells was sequenced. Each CDR3 protein is one row after TCRdb ran MiXCR on the PCR reads. The table lists a few thousand distinct CDR3 sequences, 30% to 45% of them singletons, with around two fifths in the top ten. Treatment defined: approximately 9-day PBMC culture with coronavirus spike peptide pools or control peptides (ViraFEST assay). Ahead of the COVID-19 pandemic (2011-2018), the CD4+ T cells of the unexposed donor were collected. These TCRs are of unknown antigen specificity. The sequenced sample was CD4+ T cells from blood, cultured in vitro. The source is a human donor in good health.

The J gene is TRBJ1-1, the V gene TRBV6-5; D may be TRBD1 (5 bases). Between the trimmed V and J ends, which lost 0 bases and 1 base, there was a span of 15 bases. CDR1 is MNHEY, CDR2 SVGAGI, per germline. The CDR3 covers 17 residues. CDR3 region: CASSYSRPQTANTEAFF. The DNA for the CDR3 is TGTGCCAGCAGTTACTCCCGACCGCAGACAGCGAACACTGAAGCTTTCTTT.

The rearrangement joins TRBV6-1 to TRBJ2-7, with D tentatively TRBD1 or TRBD2 (5 bases each). Germline V lookup: CDR1 MNHNS, CDR2 SASEGT. V lost 6 bases and J 5 bases, leaving 17 bases between the germline ends. The CDR3 extends over 14 amino acids. DNA of the CDR3: TGTGCCAGCAGCGAGGGGCAGGGCGGACACGAGCAGTACTTC. The encoded protein is CASSEGQGGHEQYF.

A few counts support this clonotype. This chain links TRBV20-1 with TRBJ2-2; a possible D gene is TRBD1 (6 bases). The CDR3 runs to 14 residues. Trimming removed 1 base at V and 6 bases at J, with 12 bases between. Germline assignment: CDR1 DFQATT and CDR2 SNEGSKA (reference sequence). The CDR3 DNA sequence: TGCAGTGCTAGAGCCAGGGGTATGGCCGGGGAGCTGTTTTTT. The encoded protein is CSARARGMAGELFF.

This clonotype appeared a single time. V is TRBV28 and J is TRBJ1-1; no reliable D call. Trimming removed 6 bases at V and 3 bases at J, with 20 bases between. Germline lookup yields CDR1 MDHEN and CDR2 SYDVKM. The CDR3 spans 16 residues. CDR3 coding DNA: TGTGCCAGCAGCTCCCTTAAGGGCGCAGACGACACTGAAGCTTTCTTT. Protein sequence: CASSSLKGADDTEAFF.

The chain employs TRBV6-1 and TRBJ2-2; 9 nucleotides agree with TRBD2. The junction had 16 bases not matched to a gene; V was cut back by 8 bases and J by 6 bases. CDR1 and CDR2 (germline): MNHNS, SASEGT. The CDR3 covers 17 residues. CDR3 region: CASGPTQAGGRAGELFF. The CDR3 DNA reads as TGTGCCAGCGGGCCGACCCAGGCGGGAGGGCGAGCCGGGGAGCTGTTTTTT.

V and J are TRBV6-1 and TRBJ2-2; either TRBD1 or TRBD2 may fit D (6 bases each). CDR1 and CDR2 from the germline V gene are MNHNS and SASEGT. Trimming removed 4 bases at V and 5 bases at J, with 17 bases between. The CDR3 sequence is 16 residues long. The CDR3 sequence: CASSGTAWRETGELFF. The DNA of the CDR3 is TGTGCCAGCAGTGGGACAGCTTGGAGGGAGACCGGGGAGCTGTTTTTT.

This clonotype has only a few counts. The rearrangement joins TRBV28 to TRBJ1-5; no definite D call. Trimming cost V 8 bases and J 5 bases, with 22 bases left between them. Germline-derived CDR1 and CDR2 are MDHEN and SYDVKM. The CDR3 spans 16 residues. In DNA, the CDR3 is TGTGCCAGCGGGCTTGGCCGCGGGATCCTTCATCAGCCCCAGCATTTT. Protein product: CASGLGRGILHQPQHF.

In this sample, this clonotype turned up a few times. In DNA, the CDR3 is TGTGCCAGCAGCACCACGAGCGCGAACACCGGGGAGCTGTTTTTT. This gives the protein CASSTTSANTGELFF. This sequence joins TRBV27 and TRBJ2-2; D gene uncertain. Germline loops: CDR1 MNHEY, CDR2 SMNVEV (reference sequence). Trimming left V 6 bases short and J 0 bases short, with 11 bases between. CDR3 length: 15 amino acids.

This clonotype was seen more than once but under ten times. The rearrangement joins TRBV7-6 to TRBJ2-3, with D tentatively TRBD2 (6 bases). CDR3 length: 14 amino acids. From germline, CDR1 is SGHVS and CDR2 FNYEAQ. V was shortened by 3 bases and J by 5 bases, with 12 bases between the two germline ends. This chain's CDR3 is CASSFRTSLDTQYF. The CDR3 nucleotides read TGTGCCAGCAGCTTCAGAACTAGCCTAGATACGCAGTATTTT. Full variable domain (remainder filled in from reference TRBV7-6 and TRBJ2-3): GAGVSQSPRYKVTKRGQDVALRCDPISGHVSLYWYRQALGQGPEFLTYFNYEAQQDKSGLPNDRFSAERPEGSISTLTIQRTEQRDSAMYRCASSFRTSLDTQYFGPGTRLTVL.

The rearrangement uses TRBV5-3 and TRBJ2-3, with TRBD2 matching over 7 bases. Being an ORF, TRBV5-3 has a function that is uncertain. Trimming at V came to 4 bases and at J to 3 bases, leaving 17 bases not matched to a gene. This CDR3 is built from 18 residues. CDR3 DNA sequence: TGTGCCAGAAGCACTATCCACTGGGGGGGGAGTCTAACAGATACGCAGTATTTT. Protein: CARSTIHWGGSLTDTQYF.

This clonotype was recorded a few times. This chain joins TRBV2 and TRBJ1-2; TRBD1 is a possible D gene (6 bases). The CDR3 totals 12 residues. Trimming took 10 bases from V and 4 from J, leaving 13 bases between them. The V gene's germline CDR1 is SNHLY and CDR2 FYNNEI. The CDR3 nucleotides read TGTGCCACCAGGGACACAGTCTATGGCTACACCTTC. Its translation is CATRDTVYGYTF.

The chain couples TRBV7-9 to TRBJ1-1, with 10 bases that match TRBD1. From germline, CDR1 is SEHNR and CDR2 FQNEAQ (reference sequence). The ends lost 2 bases at V and 6 bases at J; junction bases unmatched: 6. This CDR3 has 15 amino acids. CDR3 nucleotide sequence: TGTGCCAGCAGCTTACGGACAGGGGGTGTCTCTGAAGCTTTCTTT. Protein: CASSLRTGGVSEAFF.

In nucleotides, the CDR3 is TGTGCCAGCAGCTTGAGGGTACGGGACACAGATACGCAGTATTTT. This encodes CASSLRVRDTDTQYF. This chain links TRBV11-2 with TRBJ2-3, with D possibly matching TRBD2 (5 bases). Germline loops: CDR1 SGHAT, CDR2 FQNNGV. The CDR3 sequence is 15 residues long. Deletions cut 3 bases from V and 2 bases from J, with 12 bases between.

The gene calls are TRBV20-1 and TRBJ1-4; possibly TRBD1 for D (6 bases). This CDR3 is 14 amino acids long. V lost 0 bases to trimming and J lost 5 bases, with 10 bases between them. Germline V gene lookup returns CDR1 DFQATT and CDR2 SNEGSKA (reference sequence). CDR3 coding DNA: TGCAGTGCTAGAGAACACAGGGAGAATGAAAAACTGTTTTTT. This gives the protein CSAREHRENEKLFF.

This CDR3 is CSAREDQGGMNTEAFF. Written as DNA, the CDR3 is TGCAGTGCTAGAGAAGACCAGGGGGGAATGAACACTGAAGCTTTCTTT. This sequence joins TRBV20-1 and TRBJ1-1; 7 bases agree with TRBD1. The V segment lost 0 bases and the J segment 0 bases; nucleotides outside the gene matches: 7. This CDR3 has 16 residues. CDR1 and CDR2 (germline): DFQATT, SNEGSKA (reference sequence).

This clonotype has more than one count but fewer than ten. The chain uses TRBV2 and TRBJ1-2, with D unclear. This CDR3 is built from 13 residues. Between the trimmed V and J ends, which lost 4 bases and 8 bases, there was a span of 14 bases. Germline assignment: CDR1 SNHLY and CDR2 FYNNEI. CDR3 amino acids: CASSVRSLEGYTF. As DNA, the CDR3 is TGTGCCAGCAGTGTTCGGTCGCTCGAAGGCTACACCTTC.

The rearrangement links TRBV5-1 to TRBJ1-2; 10 nucleotides line up with TRBD1. J gave up 5 bases and V 4 bases, and 11 bases lay outside the gene matches. The CDR3 is 16 amino acids. In germline, CDR1 is SGHRS, CDR2 YFSETQ. CDR3 amino acids: CASSQSAGQGTYGYTF. CDR3 nucleotide sequence: TGCGCCAGCAGCCAATCAGCGGGACAGGGGACTTATGGCTACACCTTC.

V is TRBV6-1 and J is TRBJ2-6, with a possible D match to TRBD2 (6 bases). The CDR3 consists of 15 residues. Trimming took off 4 bases at V and 2 bases at J, with 9 bases between the two ends. Germline assignment: CDR1 MNHNS and CDR2 SASEGT. CDR3 nucleotide sequence: TGTGCCAGCAGTGGAGGAGGGGCTGGGGCCAACGTCCTGACTTTC. This codes for CASSGGGAGANVLTF.

The rearrangement links TRBV11-2 to TRBJ1-2; D possibly corresponds to TRBD1 (5 bases). The CDR3 runs 15 residues. Germline loops: CDR1 SGHAT, CDR2 FQNNGV. The germline V and J ends were trimmed by 5 bases and 2 bases, with 15 bases remaining between them. CDR3 DNA: TGTGCCAGCAGCCCGGGACGAACCAACAACTATGGCTACACCTTC. Its protein product is CASSPGRTNNYGYTF.

The chain is built from TRBV12-3 or TRBV12-4 and TRBJ2-5; TRBD1 might be the D (5 bases). Trimming took 6 bases from V and 4 from J, leaving 12 bases between them. CDR3 length: 13 residues. CDR3 DNA sequence: TGTGCCAGCAGCCTCAGGGCCCCAGAGACCCAGTACTTC. Protein sequence: CASSLRAPETQYF.

This sequence joins TRBV28 and TRBJ1-2, with a tentative D call TRBD1 (5 bases). This CDR3 has 13 residues. Per germline, CDR1 MDHEN and CDR2 SYDVKM. V gave up 3 bases and J gave up 4 bases, with 9 bases separating them. The CDR3 loop is CASSFVQGYGYTF. The CDR3 DNA reads TGTGCCAGCAGTTTCGTGCAGGGCTATGGCTACACCTTC.

This clonotype was detected only once. V usage is TRBV2 and J usage is TRBJ2-1; TRBD2 matches 10 bases. The junction had 4 bases not matched to a gene; V was cut back by 4 bases and J by 4 bases. The CDR3 totals 15 residues. CDR1 and CDR2 from the germline V gene are SNHLY and FYNNEI. CDR3 region: CASSGGTSVYNEQFF. The CDR3 nucleotides are TGTGCCAGCAGTGGGGGGACTAGCGTGTACAATGAGCAGTTCTTC.

The gene calls are TRBV12-3 or TRBV12-4 and TRBJ2-5; possibly TRBD1 for D (6 bases). The germline V and J ends were trimmed by 3 bases and 5 bases, with 7 bases remaining between them. CDR3 size: 12 residues. As DNA, the CDR3 is TGTGCCAGCAGTTTGAGGGGGGAGACCCAGTACTTC. This gives the protein CASSLRGETQYF.